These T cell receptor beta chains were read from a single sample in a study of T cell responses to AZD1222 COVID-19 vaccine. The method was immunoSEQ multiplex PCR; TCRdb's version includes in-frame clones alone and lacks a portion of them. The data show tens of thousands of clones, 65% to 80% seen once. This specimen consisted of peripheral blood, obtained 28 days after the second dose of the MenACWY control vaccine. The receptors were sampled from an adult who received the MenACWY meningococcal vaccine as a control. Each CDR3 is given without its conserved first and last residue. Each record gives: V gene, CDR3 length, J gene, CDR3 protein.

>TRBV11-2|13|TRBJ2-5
ASSPLAGGQETQY
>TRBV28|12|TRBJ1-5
ASSPSTGYQPQH
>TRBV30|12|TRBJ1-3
AWRQGLSGNTIY
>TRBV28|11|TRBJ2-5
ASSLVSGKTQY
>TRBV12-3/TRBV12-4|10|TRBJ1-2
ASSFVGYGYT
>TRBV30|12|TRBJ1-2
AWSAGQPVYGYT
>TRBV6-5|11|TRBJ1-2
ASSPDRRAGYT
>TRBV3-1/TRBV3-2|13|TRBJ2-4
ASSQDLVTFGIQY
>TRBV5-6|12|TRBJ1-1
ASSHRGLNTEAF
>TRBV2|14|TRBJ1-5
ASSEGQGLSNQPQH
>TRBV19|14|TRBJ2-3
ASSRGLAGGRDTQY
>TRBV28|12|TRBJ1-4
ASSLDKVNEKLF
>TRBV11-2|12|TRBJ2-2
ASSPWGNTGELF
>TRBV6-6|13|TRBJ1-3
ASRRQGASGNTIY
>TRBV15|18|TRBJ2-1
ATSTRFRLAGGVSYNEQF
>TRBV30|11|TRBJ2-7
AWGPGQGIEQY
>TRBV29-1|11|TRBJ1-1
SVGRGMNTEAF
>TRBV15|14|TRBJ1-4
ATSKPQRGAWEKLF
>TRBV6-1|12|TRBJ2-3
ASSEWGRANTQY
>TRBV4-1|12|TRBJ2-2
ASSLAENTGELF
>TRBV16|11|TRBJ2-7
ASSQRESYEQY
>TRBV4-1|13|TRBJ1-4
ASSQTQELNEKLF
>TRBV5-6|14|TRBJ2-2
ASSLPGGENTGELF
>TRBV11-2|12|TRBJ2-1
ASTGGTRQDEQF
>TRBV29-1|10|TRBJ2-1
SERTDYNEQF
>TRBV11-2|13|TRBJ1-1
ASSKQQGSYTEAF
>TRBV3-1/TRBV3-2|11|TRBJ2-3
ASSHWGKDTQY
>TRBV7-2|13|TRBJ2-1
ASSRTGGGYNEQF
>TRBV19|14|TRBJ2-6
ASRGGSLSGANVLT
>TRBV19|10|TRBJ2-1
ASSYSYNEQF
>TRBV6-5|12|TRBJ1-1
ATRQGQMNTEAF
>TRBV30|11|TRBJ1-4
AWSAFSGEKLF
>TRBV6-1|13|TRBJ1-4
ASSEGRGVNEKLF
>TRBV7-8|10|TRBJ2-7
ASSLPFGEQY
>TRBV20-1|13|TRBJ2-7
SASNSGRATYEQY
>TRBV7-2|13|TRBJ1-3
ASSPDWEVGNTIY